Following are 13 T cell receptor beta chains from one sample sequenced in a study of blood T cell repertoires in COVID-19. Assay used: immunoSEQ multiplex PCR; TCRdb lists only in-frame clones, some missing. Of about 58,000 clones listed, around nine tenths are singletons. What was sequenced was peripheral blood. The receptors were gathered from an older woman with active COVID-19.

V and J are TRBV24-1 and TRBJ2-7; possibly TRBD1 for D (5 bases). Trimming shortened V by 1 base and J by 2 bases, and 11 bases separated the two germline ends. Germline lookup yields CDR1 KGHDR and CDR2 SFDVKD. There are 15 residues in the CDR3. CDR3 sequence (DNA): TGTGCCACCAGTGATTTCGCGACAGCCCCCTACGAGCAGTACTTC. It specifies CATSDFATAPYEQYF.

As concerns this clone: At one end the junction does not follow the germline gene, possibly because of a read error. This chain connects TRBV5-1 to TRBJ2-7; 9 bases are a match to TRBD2. Per germline, CDR1 SGHRS and CDR2 YFSETQ. This CDR3 is built from 17 residues. In DNA form, the CDR3 reads TGCGCCAGCAGAAAGAACCCGGGTAGCGGGGGCTCCTTCGAGCAGTACTTC. It specifies CASRKNPGSGGSFEQYF.

J is TRBJ2-5 and V is TRBV7-9, with D maybe TRBD2 (6 bases). This CDR3 is 14 amino acids long. V dropped 3 bases and J dropped 4 bases, with 12 bases sitting between them. The V gene's germline CDR1 is SEHNR and CDR2 FQNEAQ (reference sequence). The DNA for the CDR3 is TGTGCCAGCAGCTTCCCAGGAGGGCGAGAGACCCAGTACTTC. It is translated as CASSFPGGRETQYF.

The genes are TRBV10-2 and TRBJ2-7, with TRBD2 as a possible D gene (6 bases). The CDR3 covers 12 residues. Trimming removed 7 bases at V and 6 bases at J, with 13 bases between. Germline CDR1 and CDR2: WSHSY and SAAADI. CDR3 bases: TGCGCCAGCAAGGAGGGTTTGTTCGAGCAGTACTTC. Amino acid sequence: CASKEGLFEQYF.

This rearrangement joins TRBV19 to TRBJ2-3, with 8 positions matching TRBD1. Losses at the gene ends were 4 bases for V and 1 base for J; bases not matched to a gene: 1. The germline V gene has CDR1 LNHDA and CDR2 SQIVND (reference sequence). The CDR3 runs 14 residues. This chain's CDR3 is CASSRGQGTDTQYF. CDR3 DNA sequence: TGTGCCAGTAGTAGGGGACAGGGCACAGATACGCAGTATTTT.

This sequence joins TRBV5-5 and TRBJ2-1; a weak D match, TRBD2 (7 bases). Germline V CDR1 and CDR2: SGHKS, YYEKEE (reference sequence). V was shortened by 3 bases and J by 2 bases, with 12 bases between the two germline ends. This CDR3 is 15 amino acids long. CDR3 in DNA: TGTGCCAGCAGCTGGCGGGGGCCCCCCTACAATGAGCAGTTCTTC. Translation: CASSWRGPPYNEQFF.

The chain recombines TRBV18 with TRBJ2-7; no firm D call. Trimming removed 2 bases at V and 3 bases at J, with 11 bases between. The CDR3 has 14 residues. The germline gives CDR1 KGHSH, CDR2 LQKENI. The CDR3 DNA is TGTGCCAGCTCACCAAGCGTCGGCGACTACGAGCAGTACTTC. Its protein is CASSPSVGDYEQYF.

The V and J genes are TRBV3-1 (or the pseudogene TRBV3-2) and TRBJ2-1; 10 bases fit TRBD2. J gave up 12 bases and V 0 bases, and 11 bases lay outside the gene matches. CDR1 and CDR2 (germline): LGHDT, YNNKEL (reference sequence). This CDR3 is 16 amino acids long. The CDR3 nucleotides are TGTGCCAGCAGCCAAGATTTGCAGCGGGGGGGCCTCGGGCAGTTCTTC. This codes for CASSQDLQRGGLGQFF.

The chain recombines TRBV7-9 with TRBJ2-1; no firm D call. Per the germline V gene, CDR1 is SEHNR and CDR2 is FQNEAQ (reference sequence). This CDR3 is built from 14 residues. Between the trimmed V and J ends, which lost 5 bases and 7 bases, there was a span of 15 bases. The CDR3 sequence: CASSLSLETNEQFF. The CDR3 DNA is TGTGCCAGCAGCCTCAGCTTAGAGACAAATGAGCAGTTCTTC.

The CDR3 nucleotides read TGTGCCAGCACCCCCGGTGGACAGGGGTCCTACGAGCAGTACTTC. Amino acid sequence: CASTPGGQGSYEQYF. This sequence joins TRBV25-1 and TRBJ2-7, with TRBD1 matching 9 bases. The V gene end was trimmed by 7 bases and the J gene end by 1 base; junction bases not matched to a gene: 8. The V gene's germline CDR1 is MGHDK and CDR2 SYGVNS. There are 15 residues in the CDR3.

This chain connects TRBV5-4 to TRBJ2-2; TRBD2 agrees at 9 bases. The V gene end was trimmed by 4 bases and the J gene end by 5 bases; junction bases not matched to a gene: 6. From germline, CDR1 is SGHNT and CDR2 YYREEE (reference sequence). The CDR3 contains 15 residues. The CDR3 bases are TGTGCCAGCAGCCCAGGGACTAGCCCAACCGGGGAGCTGTTTTTT. Residues: CASSPGTSPTGELFF.

The chain joins TRBV9 to TRBJ2-1, with D perhaps TRBD1 (7 bases). CDR3 length: 15 residues. The germline V and J ends were trimmed by 3 bases and 4 bases, with 14 bases remaining between them. Per germline, CDR1 SGDLS and CDR2 YYNGEE. CDR3 region: CASSGQGGIYNEQFF. CDR3 nucleotides: TGTGCCAGCAGCGGACAGGGAGGAATATACAATGAGCAGTTCTTC.

V and J are TRBV7-6 and TRBJ2-3; 15 bases line up with TRBD2. Germline V lookup: CDR1 SGHVS, CDR2 FNYEAQ. The J segment lost 8 bases and the V segment lost 3 bases, leaving 21 bases of the junction unmatched. The CDR3 is 21 residues long. In DNA, the CDR3 is TGTGCCAGCAGCTTTAGTAGGGGGACTAGCGGGGGGCCTCGCAGCTTGTTTACGCAGTATTTT. It encodes CASSFSRGTSGGPRSLFTQYF.